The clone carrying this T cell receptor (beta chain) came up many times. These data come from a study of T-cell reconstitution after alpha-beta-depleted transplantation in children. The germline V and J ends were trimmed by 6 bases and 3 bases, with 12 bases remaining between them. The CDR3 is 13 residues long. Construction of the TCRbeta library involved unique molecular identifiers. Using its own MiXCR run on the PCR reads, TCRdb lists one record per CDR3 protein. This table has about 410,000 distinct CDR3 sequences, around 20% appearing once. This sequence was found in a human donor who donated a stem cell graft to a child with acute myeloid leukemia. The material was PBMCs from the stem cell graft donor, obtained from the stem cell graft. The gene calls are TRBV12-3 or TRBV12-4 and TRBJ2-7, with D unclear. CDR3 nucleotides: TGTGCCAGCAGCCTGACGAGAAACTACGAGCAGTACTTC. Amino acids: CASSLTRNYEQYF.